The clone carrying this T cell receptor (beta chain) has at least ten counts. Its cognate antigen is unknown. This sample was taken from a study of tumor-infiltrating lymphocytes in primary liver carcinoma. The tissue used was unsorted bulk material of 20-30 mg. RNA and DNA were co-extracted from it with the AllPrep DNA/RNA mini kit. All of the tumor samples contained over 80% viable tumor cells. Study-level results: Tumor-adjacent and tumor-blood pairs showed less overlap than tumor region pairs.

A primer in the constant region served to generate TCR beta cDNA from 450 to 600 ng of total RNA. Construction of TCR beta libraries relied on three successive nested multiplex PCR rounds employing slightly modified ARM-PCR. TCRdb reanalysed the multiplex PCR reads using MiXCR and keeps one entry per CDR3 protein. The table shows tens of thousands of distinct CDR3 sequences, with over 65% occurring only once. The sequence derives from a middle-aged man with primary liver carcinoma and hepatitis B virus infection. The sample was liver tumor tissue from sampling region 3. Subset noted: tumor region T3, left-lateral pole.

In DNA form, the CDR3 reads TGTGCCAGCAGCTTACGGGTCTCAGGTGGGGCAGATACGCAGTATTTT. It yields the protein CASSLRVSGGADTQYF. The J gene is TRBJ2-3, the V gene TRBV5-4; D ambiguous. V was pared by 2 bases and J by 4 bases, with 17 bases between. Germline V lookup: CDR1 SGHNT, CDR2 YYREEE (reference sequence). This CDR3 contains 16 residues.